This T cell receptor beta chain comes out of a study of Ad26.COV2.S vaccination and SARS-CoV-2 variants. In germline, CDR1 is MGHRA, CDR2 YSYEKL. This CDR3 is 15 amino acids long. Between the trimmed V and J ends, which lost 2 bases and 10 bases, there was a span of 20 bases. Treatment here: around 19 received Ad26.COV2.S at low or high dose, single or two shots; about 5 received placebo; per-sample allocation not given. Day 63 after the first vaccine or placebo injection was the time point for sampling. Data came from immunoSEQ multiplex PCR; TCRdb stores just in-frame clones and leaves some out. This sample carries some 460,000 clones, nearly 90% of them seen once, and the ten largest clones take 1.7%.

The rearrangement joins TRBV4-1 to TRBJ2-5; D may match TRBD1 or TRBD2 (5 bases each). Sequencing used peripheral blood, obtained in a trial of Ad26.COV2.S vaccine versus placebo. This TCR derives from a person between 18 and 65 years old who received the Ad26.COV2.S COVID-19 vaccine or a placebo. CDR3 in amino acids: CASSQLGPALGDQYF. CDR3 DNA sequence: TGCGCCAGCAGCCAACTGGGACCGGCCCTGGGGGACCAGTACTTC.